This TCR beta chain was documented in a study of immune cell composition in non-small cell lung cancer. Study-wide results and limits: Tumour TCR-beta clonality showed no significant link to smoking pack-years.

Produced via immunoSEQ multiplex PCR; TCRdb's table is partial and in-frame only. The profile shows around 2,800 clones, roughly 79% of them singletons. For this clone: Its specificity is unknown.

The CDR3 length is 14 residues. Between the trimmed V and J ends, which lost 1 base and 5 bases, there was a span of 11 bases. Germline-derived CDR1 and CDR2 are SGHAT and FQNNGV. Source material: lung tumor tissue. This TCR came from a human donor with non-small cell lung cancer. The rearrangement joins TRBV11-2 to TRBJ2-5; D perhaps matches TRBD2 (6 bases). CDR3 sequence reads: CASSLAGVAETQYF. CDR3 nucleotides: TGTGCCAGCAGCTTAGCGGGAGTCGCGGAGACCCAGTACTTC.